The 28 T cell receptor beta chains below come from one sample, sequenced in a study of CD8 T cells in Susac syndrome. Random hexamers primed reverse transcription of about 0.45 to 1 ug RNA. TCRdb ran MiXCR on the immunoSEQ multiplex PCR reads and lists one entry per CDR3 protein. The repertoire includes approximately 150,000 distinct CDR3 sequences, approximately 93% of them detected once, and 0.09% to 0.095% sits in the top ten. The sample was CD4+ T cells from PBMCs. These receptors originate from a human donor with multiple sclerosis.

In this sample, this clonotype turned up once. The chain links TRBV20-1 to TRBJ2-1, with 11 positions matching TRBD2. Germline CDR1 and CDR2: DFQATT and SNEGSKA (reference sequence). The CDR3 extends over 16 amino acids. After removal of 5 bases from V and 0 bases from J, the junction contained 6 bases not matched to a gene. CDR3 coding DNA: TGCAGTGCTCCTCCCGGGACTAGCGGCTCCTACAATGAGCAGTTCTTC. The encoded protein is CSAPPGTSGSYNEQFF.

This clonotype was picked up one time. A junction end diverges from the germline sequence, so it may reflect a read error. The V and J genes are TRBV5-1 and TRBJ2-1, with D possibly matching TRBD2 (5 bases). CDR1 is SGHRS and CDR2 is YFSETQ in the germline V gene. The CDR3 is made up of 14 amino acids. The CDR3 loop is CASSSVRDFSEQFF. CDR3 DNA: TGTGCCAGCAGTTCGGTTCGGGATTTTAGTGAGCAGTTCTTC.

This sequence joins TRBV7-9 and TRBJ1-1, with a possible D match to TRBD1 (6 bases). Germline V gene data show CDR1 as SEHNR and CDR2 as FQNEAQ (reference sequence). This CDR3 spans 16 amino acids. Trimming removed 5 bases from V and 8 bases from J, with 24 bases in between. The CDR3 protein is CASSPGMNRDTAEAFF. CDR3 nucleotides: TGTGCCAGCAGCCCGGGGATGAACCGGGACACCGCGGAAGCTTTCTTT.

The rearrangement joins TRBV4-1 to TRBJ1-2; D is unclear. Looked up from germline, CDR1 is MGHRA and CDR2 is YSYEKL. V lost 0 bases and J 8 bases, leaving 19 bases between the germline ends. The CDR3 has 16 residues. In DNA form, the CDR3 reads TGCGCCAGCAGCCAAGACGGCGGCCAGACCCTTGGCGGCTACACCTTC. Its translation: CASSQDGGQTLGGYTF.

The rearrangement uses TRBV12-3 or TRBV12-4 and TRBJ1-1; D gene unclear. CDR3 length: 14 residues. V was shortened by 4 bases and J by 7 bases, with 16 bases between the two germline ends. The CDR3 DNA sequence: TGTGCCAGCAGTTCGTCCTTTTGGCGGCATGAAGCTTTCTTT. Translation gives CASSSSFWRHEAFF.

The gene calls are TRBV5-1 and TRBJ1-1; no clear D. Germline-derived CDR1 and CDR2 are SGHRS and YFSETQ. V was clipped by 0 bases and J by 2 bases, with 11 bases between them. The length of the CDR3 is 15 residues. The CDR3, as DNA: TGCGCCAGCAGCTTGGTGGTCGGAGAAAACACTGAAGCTTTCTTT. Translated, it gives CASSLVVGENTEAFF. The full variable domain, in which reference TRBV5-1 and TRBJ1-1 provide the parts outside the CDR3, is KAGVTQTPRYLIKTRGQQVTLSCSPISGHRSVSWYQQTPGQGLQFLFEYFSETQRNKGNFPGRFSGRQFSNSRSEMNVSTLELGDSALYLCASSLVVGENTEAFFGQGTRLTVV.

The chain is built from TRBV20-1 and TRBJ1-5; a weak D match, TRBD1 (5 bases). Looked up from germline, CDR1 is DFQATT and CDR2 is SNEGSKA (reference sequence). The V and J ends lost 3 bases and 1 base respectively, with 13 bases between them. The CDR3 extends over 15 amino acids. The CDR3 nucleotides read TGCAGTGCTAGGACAAACCCAGGGAGCAATCAGCCCCAGCATTTT. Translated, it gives CSARTNPGSNQPQHF.

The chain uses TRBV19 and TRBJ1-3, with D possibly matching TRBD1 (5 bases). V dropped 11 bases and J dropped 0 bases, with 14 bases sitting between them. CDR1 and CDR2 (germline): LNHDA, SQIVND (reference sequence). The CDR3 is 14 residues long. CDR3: CAASDRASGNTIYF. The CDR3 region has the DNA TGTGCCGCTTCAGACAGAGCCTCTGGAAACACCATATATTTT. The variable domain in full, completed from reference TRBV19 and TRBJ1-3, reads DGGITQSPKYLFRKEGQNVTLSCEQNLNHDAMYWYRQDPGQGLRLIYYSQIVNDFQKGDIAEGYSVSREKKESFPLTVTSAQKNPTAFYLCAASDRASGNTIYFGEGSWLTVV.

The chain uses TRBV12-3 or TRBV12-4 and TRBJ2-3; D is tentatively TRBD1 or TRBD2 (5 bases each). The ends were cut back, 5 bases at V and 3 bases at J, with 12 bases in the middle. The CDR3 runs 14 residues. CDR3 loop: CASSRDHSTDTQYF. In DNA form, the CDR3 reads TGTGCCAGCAGTCGGGACCATTCAACAGATACGCAGTATTTT.

The CDR3 DNA follows: TGTGCCAGCAGTGAGGGCTGCTGTCGATCGTGGTCCTACGAGCAGTACTTC. Encoded protein: CASSEGCCRSWSYEQYF. V usage is TRBV6-4 and J usage is TRBJ2-7; the D is unclear. The germline V and J ends were trimmed by 3 bases and 1 base, with 19 bases remaining between them. From germline, CDR1 is MRHNA and CDR2 SNTAGT. The CDR3 contains 17 residues.

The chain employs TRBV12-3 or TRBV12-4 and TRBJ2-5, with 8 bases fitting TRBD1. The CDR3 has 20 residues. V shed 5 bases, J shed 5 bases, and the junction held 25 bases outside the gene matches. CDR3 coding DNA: TGTGCCAGCAGTCACCAGAGGCGCAGGGGGCTTTGGCATGTTCGGGAGACCCAGTACTTC. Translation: CASSHQRRRGLWHVRETQYF.

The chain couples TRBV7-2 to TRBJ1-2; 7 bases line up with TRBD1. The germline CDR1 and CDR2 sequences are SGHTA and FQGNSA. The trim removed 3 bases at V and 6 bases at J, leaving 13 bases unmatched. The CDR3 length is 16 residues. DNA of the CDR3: TGTGCCAGCAGCTTTACGACAGGGATTTTAGAAGATGGCTACACCTTC. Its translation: CASSFTTGILEDGYTF.

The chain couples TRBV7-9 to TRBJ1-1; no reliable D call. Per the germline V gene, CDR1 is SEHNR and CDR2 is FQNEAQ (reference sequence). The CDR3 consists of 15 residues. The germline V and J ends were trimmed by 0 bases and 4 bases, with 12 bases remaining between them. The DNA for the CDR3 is TGTGCCAGCAGCTTAGCGCAGGCATTTGGCACTGAAGCTTTCTTT. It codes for CASSLAQAFGTEAFF.

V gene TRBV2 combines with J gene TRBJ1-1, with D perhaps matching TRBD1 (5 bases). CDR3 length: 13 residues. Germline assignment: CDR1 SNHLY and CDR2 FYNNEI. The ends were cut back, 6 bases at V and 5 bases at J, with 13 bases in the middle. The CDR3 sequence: CASSREGQTEAFF. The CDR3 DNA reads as TGTGCCAGCAGCAGGGAGGGTCAGACTGAAGCTTTCTTT.

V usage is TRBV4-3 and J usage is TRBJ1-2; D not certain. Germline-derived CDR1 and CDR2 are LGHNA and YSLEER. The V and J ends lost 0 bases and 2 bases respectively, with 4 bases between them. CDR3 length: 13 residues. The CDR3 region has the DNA TGCGCCAGCAGCCAAGATTCCAACTATGGCTACACCTTC. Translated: CASSQDSNYGYTF.

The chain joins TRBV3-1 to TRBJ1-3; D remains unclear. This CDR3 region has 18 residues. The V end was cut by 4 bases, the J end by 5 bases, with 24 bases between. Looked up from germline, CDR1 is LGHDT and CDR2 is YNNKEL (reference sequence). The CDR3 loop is CASSRRPGEANIRNTIYF. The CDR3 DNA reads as TGTGCCAGCAGCCGCCGCCCCGGAGAAGCAAACATAAGAAACACCATATATTTT.

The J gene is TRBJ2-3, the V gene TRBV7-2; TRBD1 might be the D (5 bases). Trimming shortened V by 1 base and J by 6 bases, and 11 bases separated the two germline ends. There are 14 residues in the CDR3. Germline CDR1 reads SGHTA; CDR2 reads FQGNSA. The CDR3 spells CASSLVPGKDTQYF. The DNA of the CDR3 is TGTGCCAGCAGCTTAGTACCAGGGAAGGATACGCAGTATTTT.

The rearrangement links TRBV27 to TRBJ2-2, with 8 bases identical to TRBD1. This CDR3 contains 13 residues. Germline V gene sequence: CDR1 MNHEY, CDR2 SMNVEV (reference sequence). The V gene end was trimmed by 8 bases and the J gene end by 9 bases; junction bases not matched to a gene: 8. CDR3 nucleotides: TGTGCCAGCGGGGGGACAGGCGGAAGGGAGCTGTTTTTT. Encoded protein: CASGGTGGRELFF.

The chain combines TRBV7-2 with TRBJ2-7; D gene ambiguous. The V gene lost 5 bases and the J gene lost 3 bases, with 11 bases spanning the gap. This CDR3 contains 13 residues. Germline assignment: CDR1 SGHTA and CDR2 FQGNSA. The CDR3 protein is CASSHATIYEQYF. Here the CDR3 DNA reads TGTGCCAGCAGCCACGCGACGATCTACGAGCAGTACTTC.

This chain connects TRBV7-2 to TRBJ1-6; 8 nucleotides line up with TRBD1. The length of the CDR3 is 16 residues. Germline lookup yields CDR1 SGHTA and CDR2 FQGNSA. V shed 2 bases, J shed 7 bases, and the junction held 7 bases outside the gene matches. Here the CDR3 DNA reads TGTGCCAGCAGCTTATCTTGGGACAGGCAAAATTCACCCCTCCACTTT. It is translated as CASSLSWDRQNSPLHF.

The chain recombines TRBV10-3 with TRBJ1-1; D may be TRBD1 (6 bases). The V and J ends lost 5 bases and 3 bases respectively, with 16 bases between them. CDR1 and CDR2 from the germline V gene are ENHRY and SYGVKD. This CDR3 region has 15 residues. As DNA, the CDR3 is TGTGCCATCAGTAGCCCGGTCAGGGGAGACACTGAAGCTTTCTTT. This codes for CAISSPVRGDTEAFF.

In DNA, the CDR3 is TGCGCCAGCAGCCCCACTGACAGCCGAAGACATGAAAAACTGTTTTTT. It specifies CASSPTDSRRHEKLFF. The chain has TRBV5-1 and TRBJ1-4, with D tentatively TRBD1 (5 bases). Trimming shortened V by 4 bases and J by 6 bases, and 19 bases separated the two germline ends. CDR1 and CDR2 from the germline V gene are SGHRS and YFSETQ. This CDR3 spans 16 amino acids.

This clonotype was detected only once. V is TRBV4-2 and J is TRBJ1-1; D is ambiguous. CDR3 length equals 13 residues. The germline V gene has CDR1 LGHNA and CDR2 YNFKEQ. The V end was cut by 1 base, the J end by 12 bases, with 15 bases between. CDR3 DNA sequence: TGTGCCAGCAGCCAAGTCGGTCTTAAGGGAACTTTCTTT. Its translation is CASSQVGLKGTFF.

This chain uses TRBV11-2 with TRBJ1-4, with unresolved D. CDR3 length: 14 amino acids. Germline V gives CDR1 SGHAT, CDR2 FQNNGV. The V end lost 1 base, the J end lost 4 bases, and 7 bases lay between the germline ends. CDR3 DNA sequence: TGTGCCAGCAGCTTAGGACGGGGTAATGAAAAACTGTTTTTT. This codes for CASSLGRGNEKLFF.

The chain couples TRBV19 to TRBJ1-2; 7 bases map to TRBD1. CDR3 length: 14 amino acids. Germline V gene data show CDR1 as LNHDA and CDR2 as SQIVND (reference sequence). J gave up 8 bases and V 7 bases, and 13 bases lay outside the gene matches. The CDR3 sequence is CASKAGGVSGGYTF. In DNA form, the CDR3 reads TGTGCCAGTAAGGCAGGGGGAGTTTCAGGGGGCTACACCTTC.

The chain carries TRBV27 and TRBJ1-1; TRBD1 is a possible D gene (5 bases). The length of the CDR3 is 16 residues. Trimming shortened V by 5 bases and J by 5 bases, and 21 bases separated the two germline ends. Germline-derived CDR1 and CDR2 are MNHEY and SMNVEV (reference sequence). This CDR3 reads CASSMGPGGGNTEAFF. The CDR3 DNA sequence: TGTGCCAGCAGTATGGGACCGGGTGGGGGGAATACTGAAGCTTTCTTT.

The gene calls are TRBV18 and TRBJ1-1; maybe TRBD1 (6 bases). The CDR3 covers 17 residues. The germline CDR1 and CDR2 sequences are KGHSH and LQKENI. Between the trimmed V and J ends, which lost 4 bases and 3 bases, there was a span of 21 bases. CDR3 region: CASSLDPQGWADTEAFF. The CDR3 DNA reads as TGTGCCAGCTCACTTGACCCACAGGGCTGGGCAGACACTGAAGCTTTCTTT.

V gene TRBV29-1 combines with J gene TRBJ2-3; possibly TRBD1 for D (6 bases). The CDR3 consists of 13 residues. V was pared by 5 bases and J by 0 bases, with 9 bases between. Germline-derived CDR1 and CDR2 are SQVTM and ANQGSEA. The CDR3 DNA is TGCAGCGTTTCGACAGGAAGCACAGATACGCAGTATTTT. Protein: CSVSTGSTDTQYF.